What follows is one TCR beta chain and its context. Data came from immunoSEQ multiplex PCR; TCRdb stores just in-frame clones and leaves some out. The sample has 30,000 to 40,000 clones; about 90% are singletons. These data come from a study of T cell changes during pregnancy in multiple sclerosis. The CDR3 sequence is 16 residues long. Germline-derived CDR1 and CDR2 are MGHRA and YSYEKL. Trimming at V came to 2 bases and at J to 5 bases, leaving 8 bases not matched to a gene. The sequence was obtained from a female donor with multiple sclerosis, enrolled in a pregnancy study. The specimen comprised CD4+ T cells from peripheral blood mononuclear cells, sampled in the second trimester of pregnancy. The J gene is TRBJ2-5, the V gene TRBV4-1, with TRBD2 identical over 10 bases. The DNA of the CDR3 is TGCGCCAGCAGCCAACTTACTAGCGGGGATGCCGAGACCCAGTACTTC. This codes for CASSQLTSGDAETQYF.